The 10 T cell receptor beta chains given below trace back to one sample, sequenced in a study of T cell responses to AZD1222 COVID-19 vaccine. The table came from immunoSEQ multiplex PCR; TCRdb's copy has only in-frame clones and leaves some out. This sample has more than 110,000 clones, with 90% found just once. The material was peripheral blood, obtained on day 0 of AZD1222 vaccination. The source of these receptors is an adult in good health.

This sequence joins TRBV19 and TRBJ2-7; D might be TRBD2 (6 bases). The CDR3 extends over 14 amino acids. V shed 3 bases and J shed 5 bases, with 14 bases lying between them. The germline V gene encodes CDR1 LNHDA and CDR2 SQIVND (reference sequence). This CDR3 is CASSIGRRGHEQYF. The CDR3 DNA reads TGTGCCAGTAGTATCGGCAGGAGGGGCCACGAGCAGTACTTC.

V is TRBV2 and J is TRBJ2-5; D not certain. Germline V lookup: CDR1 SNHLY, CDR2 FYNNEI. Trimming stripped 5 bases from V and 4 bases from J, with 8 bases between. The CDR3 covers 12 residues. The CDR3 is CASSQLGETQYF. The CDR3 DNA is TGTGCCAGCAGTCAGTTGGGAGAGACCCAGTACTTC.

The chain joins TRBV7-2 to TRBJ2-1, with 8 positions matching TRBD1. V shed 0 bases and J 6 bases; nucleotides not matched to a gene: 7. This CDR3 spans 16 amino acids. From germline, CDR1 is SGHTA and CDR2 FQGNSA. The CDR3 region is CASSLALQGVGNEQFF. CDR3 bases: TGTGCCAGCAGCTTAGCGCTACAGGGGGTTGGCAATGAGCAGTTCTTC.

The chain joins TRBV5-1 to TRBJ2-2; 10 bases match TRBD1. With 7 bases clipped from V and 0 bases from J, the junction kept 0 bases outside the gene matches. The CDR3 has 14 residues. Germline loops: CDR1 SGHRS, CDR2 YFSETQ. The CDR3 DNA reads TGCGCCAGCGGGACAGGGGCGAACACCGGGGAGCTGTTTTTT. It encodes CASGTGANTGELFF.

This chain joins TRBV7-6 and TRBJ1-1; D perhaps matches TRBD1 (5 bases). With 2 bases removed from V and 5 bases from J, the gap between germline ends came to 12 bases. The CDR3 consists of 14 residues. CDR1 SGHVS and CDR2 FNYEAQ come from the germline V gene. CDR3 in DNA: TGTGCCAGCAGCTTATGGGGGAGTGGTACTGAAGCTTTCTTT. Protein: CASSLWGSGTEAFF.

The V call is TRBV3-1 (or the pseudogene TRBV3-2), the J call TRBJ2-3, with TRBD2 matching 7 bases. V was pared by 1 base and J by 0 bases, with 10 bases of the junction left unmatched. Germline-derived CDR1 and CDR2 are LGHDT and YNNKEL (reference sequence). This CDR3 has 18 amino acids. For the CDR3, the DNA is TGTGCCAGCAGCCAAGGGCAGGTCCTAGCGGTTAGCACAGATACGCAGTATTTT. Protein sequence: CASSQGQVLAVSTDTQYF.

The chain recombines TRBV27 with TRBJ1-1; tentative D call: TRBD1 (5 bases). The ends were cut back, 11 bases at V and 2 bases at J, with 18 bases in the middle. Per the germline V gene, CDR1 is MNHEY and CDR2 is SMNVEV (reference sequence). The CDR3 totals 14 residues. CDR3 in DNA: TGTGCCGCCAGAAGAGGATGGGACAACACTGAAGCTTTCTTT. Its protein is CAARRGWDNTEAFF.

The rearrangement uses TRBV19 and TRBJ1-2; tentative D call: TRBD1 (6 bases). CDR3 length: 14 residues. Germline assignment: CDR1 LNHDA and CDR2 SQIVND (reference sequence). The ends were cut back, 7 bases at V and 3 bases at J, with 15 bases in the middle. Here the CDR3 reads CASIREQGDYGYTF. The CDR3 DNA sequence: TGTGCCAGTATAAGGGAACAGGGAGACTATGGCTACACCTTC.

V is TRBV27 and J is TRBJ1-2; 7 nucleotides match TRBD1. The CDR3 extends over 14 amino acids. With V trimmed by 3 bases and J by 4 bases, 5 bases remained unmatched. Germline loops: CDR1 MNHEY, CDR2 SMNVEV (reference sequence). The CDR3 bases are TGTGCCAGCAGTTTTGGGGGACAGTCCTATGGCTACACCTTC. Residues: CASSFGGQSYGYTF.

The chain is built from TRBV14 and TRBJ1-3; D gene unclear. V was trimmed by 3 bases and J by 4 bases, leaving 13 bases between them. From germline, CDR1 is SGHDN and CDR2 FVKESK. The CDR3 spans 15 residues. In nucleotides, the CDR3 is TGTGCCAGCAGCCAGCAGATCAAACGAGGAAACACCATATATTTT. This translates into CASSQQIKRGNTIYF.